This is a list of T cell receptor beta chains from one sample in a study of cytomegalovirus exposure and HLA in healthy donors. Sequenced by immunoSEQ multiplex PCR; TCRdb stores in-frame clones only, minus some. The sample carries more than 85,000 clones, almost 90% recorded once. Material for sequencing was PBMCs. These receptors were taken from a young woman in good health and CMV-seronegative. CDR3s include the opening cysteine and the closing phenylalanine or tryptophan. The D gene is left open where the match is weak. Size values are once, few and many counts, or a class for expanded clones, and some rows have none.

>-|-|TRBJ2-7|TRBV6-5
TGTGCCAGCAGCTCGCGTCCCAGGCAAGCCTACGAGCAGTACTTC
CASSSRPRQAYEQYF
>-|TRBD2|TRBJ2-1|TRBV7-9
TGTGCCAGCAGCTTAGGGACTAGCGGGAACAATGAGCAGTTCTTC
CASSLGTSGNNEQFF
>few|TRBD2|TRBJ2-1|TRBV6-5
TGTGCCAGCAGTGTGCGACTAGCGGACAATGAGCAGTTCTTC
CASSVRLADNEQFF
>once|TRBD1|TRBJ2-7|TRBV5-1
TGCGCCAGCAGCTTGGCGTTGGGACAGGGGTGGGCCGAGCAGTACTTC
CASSLALGQGWAEQYF
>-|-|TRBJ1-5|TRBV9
TGTGCCAGCAGCGTTTCCCCGGGTCTCCAGCCCCAGCATTTT
CASSVSPGLQPQHF
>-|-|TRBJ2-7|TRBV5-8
TGTGCCAGCAGCAATCGGGTCCACTCCTACGAGCAGTACTTC
CASSNRVHSYEQYF
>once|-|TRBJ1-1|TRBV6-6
TGTGCCAGCGGGAGGAGCTCTACGATGAACACTGAAGCTTTCTTT
CASGRSSTMNTEAFF
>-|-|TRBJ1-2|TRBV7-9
TGTGCCAGCAGCTTAGGCTTCCAGACCGAGGTCCTCAACTATGGCTACACCTTC
CASSLGFQTEVLNYGYTF
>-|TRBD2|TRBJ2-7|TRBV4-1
TGCGCCAGCAGCCAAGAGCCTCCGGGACTAGTGTCCTACGAGCAGTACTTC
CASSQEPPGLVSYEQYF
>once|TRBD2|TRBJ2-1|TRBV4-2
TGTGCCAGCAGCCAAAGCCCTAAAACGGGGCGGGGGAGATACAATGAGCAGTTCTTC
CASSQSPKTGRGRYNEQFF
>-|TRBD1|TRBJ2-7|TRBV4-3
TGCGCCAGCAGCCCATCTCCGGGACAGCGCTCCTACGAGCAGTACTTC
CASSPSPGQRSYEQYF
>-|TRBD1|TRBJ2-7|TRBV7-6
TGTGCCAGCAGCCAACAGGGGGCCGAGCAGTACTTC
CASSQQGAEQYF
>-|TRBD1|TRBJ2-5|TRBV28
TGTGCCAGCAGTTTATGGGGCAGGGGGCGTCTAATGTGGTACTCGGAAGAGACCCAGTACTTC
CASSLWGRGRLMWYSEETQYF